Shown below are 32 T cell receptor beta chains from a single sample sequenced in a study of T cell changes during pregnancy in multiple sclerosis. The protocol was immunoSEQ multiplex PCR, while the TCRdb copy is restricted to in-frame clones and leaves out a portion. The sample lists nearly 50,000 clones, approximately 95% occurring once. The material was CD4+ T cells from peripheral blood mononuclear cells, obtained in the first trimester of pregnancy. The origin of the receptors is a female donor with multiple sclerosis, enrolled in a pregnancy study.

A single count supports this clone. The rearrangement uses TRBV18 and TRBJ2-1; the match to TRBD1 covers 7 bases. The CDR3 consists of 15 residues. Germline CDR1 and CDR2: KGHSH and LQKENI. With 5 bases clipped from V and 1 base from J, the junction kept 5 bases outside the gene matches. The CDR3 spells CASSIQQGSYNEQFF. Here the CDR3 DNA reads TGTGCCAGCTCAATCCAACAGGGGTCCTACAATGAGCAGTTCTTC.

This clone was recorded once. This rearrangement joins TRBV5-5 to TRBJ2-3; TRBD1 might be the D (5 bases). Germline lookup yields CDR1 SGHKS and CDR2 YYEKEE (reference sequence). V lost 0 bases, J lost 3 bases, and 8 bases lay in between. The CDR3 has 14 amino acids. CDR3: CASSLAQGTDTQYF. For the CDR3, the DNA is TGTGCCAGCAGCTTGGCCCAGGGAACAGATACGCAGTATTTT.

DNA of the CDR3: TGTGCCTGGAGTGCTCTAGACTACGAGCAGTACTTC. Translated, it gives CAWSALDYEQYF. The chain couples TRBV30 to TRBJ2-7; D gene unclear. The CDR3 is made up of 12 amino acids. CDR1 and CDR2 from the germline V gene are GTSNPN and SVGIG (reference sequence). Deletions cut 1 base from V and 3 bases from J, with 7 bases between.

V and J are TRBV19 and TRBJ1-5, with D possibly TRBD1 on 6 matching bases. The CDR3 consists of 16 residues. CDR1 is LNHDA and CDR2 is SQIVND in the germline V gene (reference sequence). Trimming took 11 bases from V and 5 from J, leaving 25 bases between them. DNA for the CDR3: TGTGCCCTGGGGCGGTTCGCGGGGGGGCAGGATCAGCCCCAGCATTTT. This encodes CALGRFAGGQDQPQHF.

This clone showed up just once. V is TRBV27 and J is TRBJ1-2; D may be TRBD1 (6 bases). This CDR3 is built from 14 residues. The germline V and J ends were trimmed by 5 bases and 8 bases, with 18 bases remaining between them. The V gene's germline CDR1 is MNHEY and CDR2 SMNVEV (reference sequence). DNA of the CDR3: TGTGCCAGCAGTCCCAGGGGCGAATCTGGAGGCTACACCTTC. Translated, it gives CASSPRGESGGYTF.

The CDR3 nucleotides read TGTGCCAGCAACAGACAGGGCCCGAACACTGAAGCTTTCTTT. This encodes CASNRQGPNTEAFF. The chain joins TRBV27 to TRBJ1-1, with 7 bases matching TRBD1. Germline V gene lookup returns CDR1 MNHEY and CDR2 SMNVEV (reference sequence). V lost 7 bases, J lost 1 base, and 6 bases stayed unmatched. This CDR3 has 14 residues.

The chain employs TRBV5-4 and TRBJ2-2, with 9 bases aligning to TRBD1. Germline V gene data show CDR1 as SGHNT and CDR2 as YYREEE (reference sequence). The CDR3 is made up of 15 amino acids. The V gene end was trimmed by 3 bases and the J gene end by 6 bases; junction bases not matched to a gene: 6. CDR3 region: CASSSPGQGPGELFF. The DNA for the CDR3 is TGTGCCAGCAGCTCCCCGGGACAGGGCCCCGGGGAGCTGTTTTTT. The variable domain in full, with the rest retrieved from reference TRBV5-4 and TRBJ2-2, is ETGVTQSPTHLIKTRGQQVTLRCSSQSGHNTVSWYQQALGQGPQFIFQYYREEENGRGNFPPRFSGLQFPNYSSELNVNALELDDSALYLCASSSPGQGPGELFFGEGSRLTVL.

The V gene is TRBV12-5, the J gene TRBJ1-6; TRBD1 might be the D (6 bases). The CDR3 is made up of 18 amino acids. Germline-derived CDR1 and CDR2 are LGHNT and FRNRAP. Trimming took 0 bases from V and 5 from J, leaving 17 bases between them. The CDR3 coding sequence is TGTGCTAGTGGTTTGGTACAGGACAGCCTTGATAATAATTCACCCCTCCACTTT. Translated, it gives CASGLVQDSLDNNSPLHF. The full variable domain, with the rest looked up from reference TRBV12-5 and TRBJ1-6, is DARVTQTPRHKVTEMGQEVTMRCQPILGHNTVFWYRQTMMQGLELLAYFRNRAPLDDSGMPKDRFSAEMPDATLATLKIQPSEPRDSAVYFCASGLVQDSLDNNSPLHFGNGTRLTVT.

This chain uses TRBV23-1 with TRBJ1-2; no clear D gene. TRBV23-1 qualifies as an ORF whose function is uncertain. Trimming removed 3 bases from V and 2 bases from J, with 16 bases in between. This CDR3 has 16 amino acids. The DNA of the CDR3 is TGCGCCAGCAGTCATGTTAGATGGGCAGCCAACTATGGCTACACCTTC. It translates to CASSHVRWAANYGYTF.

The gene calls are TRBV19 and TRBJ2-2, with D uncertain. This CDR3 is 10 amino acids long. Trimming cost V 5 bases and J 8 bases, with 3 bases left between them. In germline, CDR1 is LNHDA, CDR2 SQIVND (reference sequence). CDR3 sequence (DNA): TGTGCCAGTAGTCAAGGGGAGCTGTTTTTT. Its protein is CASSQGELFF.

The CDR3, as DNA: TGTGCCAGCACCCCCCCGGACAGGGTCGCCGAGCAGTACTTC. This sequence encodes CASTPPDRVAEQYF. This chain connects TRBV2 to TRBJ2-7; 8 bases align to TRBD1. Germline CDR1 SNHLY, CDR2 FYNNEI. V lost 7 bases to trimming and J lost 6 bases; unmatched junction nucleotides: 11. CDR3 length: 14 residues.

The chain has TRBV10-2 and TRBJ2-5, with a weak D call TRBD2 (6 bases). Trimming removed 6 bases from V and 5 bases from J, with 13 bases in between. CDR3 size: 13 residues. Germline values: CDR1 WSHSY, CDR2 SAAADI. This CDR3 reads CASRPGAGETQYF. The CDR3 region has the DNA TGCGCCAGCAGGCCGGGCGCGGGGGAGACCCAGTACTTC.

This clone was seen just once. The chain carries TRBV7-6 and TRBJ1-6, with D possibly being TRBD1 (5 bases). The CDR3 has 16 residues. Germline lookup yields CDR1 SGHVS and CDR2 FNYEAQ. V was clipped by 4 bases and J by 5 bases, with 15 bases between them. CDR3 coding DNA: TGTGCCAGCAGCTCAGTGGCGGGGACCAATAATTCACCCCTCCACTTT. Amino acids: CASSSVAGTNNSPLHF.

This clone has just a few counts. The chain recombines TRBV7-9 with TRBJ2-5; D may be TRBD1 (6 bases). This CDR3 contains 13 residues. V lost 5 bases and J 5 bases, leaving 12 bases between the germline ends. The V gene's germline CDR1 is SEHNR and CDR2 FQNEAQ (reference sequence). CDR3: CASSASRGETQYF. The DNA of the CDR3 is TGTGCCAGCAGCGCCTCTAGGGGGGAGACCCAGTACTTC.

The gene calls are TRBV4-2 and TRBJ2-1, with D possibly TRBD2 on 5 matching bases. Trimming shortened V by 0 bases and J by 9 bases, and 15 bases separated the two germline ends. The CDR3 is 15 amino acids. CDR1 and CDR2 from the germline V gene are LGHNA and YNFKEQ. The CDR3 sequence: CASSQDEKSGGEQFF. CDR3 nucleotides: TGTGCCAGCAGCCAAGATGAAAAGTCAGGAGGTGAGCAGTTCTTC.

The chain links TRBV10-1 to TRBJ2-7; 9 nucleotides line up with TRBD1. V lost 3 bases and J lost 7; bases outside the gene matches: 13. This CDR3 comprises 16 residues. Germline values: CDR1 WNHNN, CDR2 SYGVQD (reference sequence). The CDR3 DNA reads TGCGCCAGCAGTGACCTCCGGGACAGGGAAGGGTGGGAGCAGTACTTC. Translated, it gives CASSDLRDREGWEQYF.

The chain links TRBV19 to TRBJ1-6; D possibly corresponds to TRBD1 (5 bases). This CDR3 has 15 residues. V was shortened by 7 bases and J by 6 bases, with 16 bases between the two germline ends. Germline loops: CDR1 LNHDA, CDR2 SQIVND (reference sequence). The CDR3 region is CASTIGGSGNSPLHF. The CDR3 DNA reads TGTGCCAGTACCATTGGGGGGAGTGGTAATTCACCCCTCCACTTT.

This clone has only one observation. The J gene is TRBJ2-3, the V gene TRBV5-4; 12 bases fit TRBD2. The J segment lost 1 base and the V segment lost 4 bases, leaving 7 bases of the junction unmatched. CDR1 and CDR2 from the germline V gene are SGHNT and YYREEE (reference sequence). The CDR3 covers 17 residues. CDR3 DNA sequence: TGTGCCAGCAGCCCCCGTCGGACTAGCGGGGGCACAGATACGCAGTATTTT. Translated, it gives CASSPRRTSGGTDTQYF.

The J gene is TRBJ2-7, the V gene TRBV7-8; 8 bases map to TRBD1. The CDR3 length is 15 residues. Trimming cost V 5 bases and J 4 bases; bases outside gene matches: 10. The V gene's germline CDR1 is SGHVS and CDR2 FQNEAQ. The CDR3 spells CASSLDRDWGYEQYF. CDR3 nucleotide sequence: TGTGCCAGCAGCCTGGACAGGGATTGGGGGTACGAGCAGTACTTC.

CDR3 in DNA: TGCGCCAGCAGCCAACCAGTACATCAAGAGCAGTTCTTC. Its protein product is CASSQPVHQEQFF. The chain employs TRBV4-1 and TRBJ2-1; D gene uncertain. The CDR3 extends over 13 amino acids. CDR1 is MGHRA, CDR2 YSYEKL, per germline. V shed 2 bases and J shed 10 bases, with 12 bases lying between them.

The gene calls are TRBV7-9 and TRBJ2-1, with D perhaps TRBD1 (6 bases). The CDR3 is made up of 15 amino acids. V shed 6 bases and J shed 2 bases, with 14 bases lying between them. Germline assignment: CDR1 SEHNR and CDR2 FQNEAQ (reference sequence). CDR3 protein: CASSPRQAPYNEQFF. DNA for the CDR3: TGTGCCAGCAGTCCTCGACAGGCCCCCTACAATGAGCAGTTCTTC.

The V call is TRBV6-6, the J call TRBJ2-7, with a possible D match to TRBD2 (6 bases). The length of the CDR3 is 14 residues. V lost 5 bases, J lost 3 bases, and 14 bases lay in between. Germline V CDR1 and CDR2: MNHNY, SVGAGI (reference sequence). CDR3 nucleotides: TGTGCCAGCAGTACCCCGGGACTGGACTACGAGCAGTACTTC. The encoded protein is CASSTPGLDYEQYF.

The chain combines TRBV10-1 with TRBJ2-1; 8 bases align to TRBD2. CDR1 and CDR2 from the germline V gene are WNHNN and SYGVQD (reference sequence). V lost 0 bases and J lost 5; bases outside the gene matches: 6. This CDR3 comprises 16 residues. Here the CDR3 DNA reads TGCGCCAGCAGTGAGTCGCGGCGGGGGGCACACAATGAGCAGTTCTTC. Its translation is CASSESRRGAHNEQFF.

The chain combines TRBV7-2 with TRBJ1-2; TRBD1 might be the D (6 bases). Germline V gene data show CDR1 as SGHTA and CDR2 as FQGNSA. The CDR3 length is 14 residues. V lost 0 bases and J lost 8, with 13 bases in between. CDR3 in DNA: TGTGCCAGCAGCTTAGCGAGGGCAGGGGACGGCTACACCTTC. The encoded protein is CASSLARAGDGYTF. The full variable domain, rest sourced from reference TRBV7-2 and TRBJ1-2, is GAGVSQSPSNKVTEKGKDVELRCDPISGHTALYWYRQSLGQGLEFLIYFQGNSAPDKSGLPSDRFSAERTGGSVSTLTIQRTQQEDSAVYLCASSLARAGDGYTFGSGTRLTVV.

The J gene is TRBJ1-1, the V gene TRBV29-1, with D unresolved. The V and J ends lost 8 bases and 4 bases respectively, with 11 bases between them. The CDR3 is 11 amino acids. In germline, CDR1 is SQVTM, CDR2 ANQGSEA. CDR3 loop: CSPRVSTEAFF. For the CDR3, the DNA is TGCAGCCCCCGGGTAAGCACTGAAGCTTTCTTT.

The chain couples TRBV10-3 to TRBJ2-7, with TRBD2 matching 9 bases. The germline CDR1 and CDR2 sequences are ENHRY and SYGVKD. The CDR3 loop spans 14 amino acids. V shed 11 bases and J 3 bases; nucleotides not matched to a gene: 11. The CDR3 coding sequence is TGTGCCGCCCTTTCCGGGACTAGCAACTACGAGCAGTACTTC. Protein sequence: CAALSGTSNYEQYF.

This clone appeared once. V usage is TRBV27 and J usage is TRBJ1-5; a weak D match, TRBD1 (6 bases). Trimming took off 5 bases at V and 4 bases at J, with 15 bases between the two ends. This CDR3 is 15 amino acids long. Germline assignment: CDR1 MNHEY and CDR2 SMNVEV (reference sequence). This CDR3 reads CASSPLTGINQPQHF. As DNA, the CDR3 is TGTGCCAGCAGTCCTCTTACAGGGATTAATCAGCCCCAGCATTTT.

The rearrangement uses TRBV5-1 and TRBJ2-2, with TRBD2 identical over 7 bases. Germline lookup yields CDR1 SGHRS and CDR2 YFSETQ. V was pared by 5 bases and J by 6 bases, with 7 bases of the junction left unmatched. The CDR3 extends over 14 amino acids. The CDR3 sequence is CASSGLVSAGELFF. Written as DNA, the CDR3 is TGCGCCAGCAGTGGACTAGTCTCGGCCGGGGAGCTGTTTTTT.

V gene TRBV18 combines with J gene TRBJ2-7, with D possibly being TRBD2 (5 bases). This CDR3 has 13 amino acids. Trimming cost V 6 bases and J 2 bases, with 11 bases left between them. Germline V gene sequence: CDR1 KGHSH, CDR2 LQKENI. CDR3 in DNA: TGTGCCAGCTCGCGGACTGATACCTACGAGCAGTACTTC. Amino acids: CASSRTDTYEQYF. The full variable domain, in which reference TRBV18 and TRBJ2-7 provide the parts outside the CDR3, is NAGVMQNPRHLVRRRGQEARLRCSPMKGHSHVYWYRQLPEEGLKFMVYLQKENIIDESGMPKERFSAEFPKEGPSILRIQQVVRGDSAAYFCASSRTDTYEQYFGPGTRLTVT.

This chain joins TRBV6-5 and TRBJ2-3, with 10 bases aligning to TRBD1. J was trimmed by 6 bases and V by 5 bases; bases with no gene match: 5. The CDR3 spans 14 residues. The germline gives CDR1 MNHEY, CDR2 SVGAGI. The CDR3 spells CASSHDRGRDTQYF. The CDR3 bases are TGTGCCAGCAGTCATGACAGGGGGCGCGATACGCAGTATTTT.

The table lists this clone with a count of one. The CDR3 loop is CASSLLDSYEQYF. The CDR3 DNA is TGCGCCAGCAGCTTACTGGACAGCTACGAGCAGTACTTC. The chain is built from TRBV4-1 and TRBJ2-7; a possible D gene is TRBD1 (6 bases). The CDR3 contains 13 residues. The V end was cut by 5 bases, the J end by 3 bases, with 11 bases between. The germline V gene has CDR1 MGHRA and CDR2 YSYEKL.

Notes on this clone: Other DNA sequences of this sample code for an identical CDR3. The genes are TRBV6-1 and TRBJ2-7; 7 positions agree with TRBD2. Unmatched junction bases numbered 11, after V lost 5 bases and J lost 7 bases. CDR1 MNHNS and CDR2 SASEGT come from the germline V gene. This CDR3 region has 14 residues. The CDR3, as DNA: TGTGCCAGCAGTCCGCAAGCGGGACCATATGAGCAGTACTTC. Its protein product is CASSPQAGPYEQYF.